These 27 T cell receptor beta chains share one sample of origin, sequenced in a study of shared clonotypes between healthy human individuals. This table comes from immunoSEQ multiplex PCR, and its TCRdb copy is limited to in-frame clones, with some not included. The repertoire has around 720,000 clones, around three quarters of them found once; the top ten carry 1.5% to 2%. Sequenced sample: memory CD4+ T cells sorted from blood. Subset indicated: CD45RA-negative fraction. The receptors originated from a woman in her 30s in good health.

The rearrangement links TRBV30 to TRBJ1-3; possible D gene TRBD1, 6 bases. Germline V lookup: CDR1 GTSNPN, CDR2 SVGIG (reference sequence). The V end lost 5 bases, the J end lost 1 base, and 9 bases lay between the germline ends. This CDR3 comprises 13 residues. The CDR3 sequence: CAWVRGSGNTIYF. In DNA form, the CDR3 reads TGTGCCTGGGTTAGGGGGTCTGGAAACACCATATATTTT.

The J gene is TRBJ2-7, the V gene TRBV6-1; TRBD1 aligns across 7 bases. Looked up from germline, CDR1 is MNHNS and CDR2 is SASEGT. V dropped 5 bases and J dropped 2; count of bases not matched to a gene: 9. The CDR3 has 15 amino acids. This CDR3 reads CASSLQDRTPYEQYF. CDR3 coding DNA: TGTGCCAGCAGTCTACAGGACAGGACACCCTACGAGCAGTACTTC.

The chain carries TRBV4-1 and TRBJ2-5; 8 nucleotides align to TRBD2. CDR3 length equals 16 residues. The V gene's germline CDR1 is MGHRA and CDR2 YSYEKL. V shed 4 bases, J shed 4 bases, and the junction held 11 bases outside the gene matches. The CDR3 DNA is TGCGCCAGCAGCCTTGGCGGGAGGTCACCCCGAGAGACCCAGTACTTC. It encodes CASSLGGRSPRETQYF.

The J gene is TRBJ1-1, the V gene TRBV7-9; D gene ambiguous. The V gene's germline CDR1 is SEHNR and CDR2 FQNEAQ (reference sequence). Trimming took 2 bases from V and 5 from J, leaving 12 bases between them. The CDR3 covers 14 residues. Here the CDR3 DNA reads TGTGCCAGCAGCTTACGTCAGGACCCGACTGAAGCTTTCTTT. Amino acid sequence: CASSLRQDPTEAFF. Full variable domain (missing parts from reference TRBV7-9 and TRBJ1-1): DTGVSQNPRHKITKRGQNVTFRCDPISEHNRLYWYRQTLGQGPEFLTYFQNEAQLEKSRLLSDRFSAERPKGSFSTLEIQRTEQGDSAMYLCASSLRQDPTEAFFGQGTRLTVV.

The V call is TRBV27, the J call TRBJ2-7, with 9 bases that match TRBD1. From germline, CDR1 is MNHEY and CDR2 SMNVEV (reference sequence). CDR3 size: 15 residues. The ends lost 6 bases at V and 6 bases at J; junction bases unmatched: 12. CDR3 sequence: CASSPLGTGHAEQYF. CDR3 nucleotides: TGTGCCAGCAGCCCTCTCGGGACAGGGCATGCCGAGCAGTACTTC.

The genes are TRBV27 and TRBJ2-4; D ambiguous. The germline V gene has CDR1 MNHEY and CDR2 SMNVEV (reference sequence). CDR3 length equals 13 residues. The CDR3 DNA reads TGTGACAAGGCGGTCCTAGCCAAAAACATTCAGTACTTC. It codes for CDKAVLAKNIQYF.

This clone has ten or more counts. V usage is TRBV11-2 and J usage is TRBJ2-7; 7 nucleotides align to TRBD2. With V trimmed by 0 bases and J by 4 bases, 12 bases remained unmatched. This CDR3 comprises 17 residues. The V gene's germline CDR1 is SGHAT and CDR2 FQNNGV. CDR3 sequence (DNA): TGTGCCAGCAGCTTAGATCTAACTAGCGACAAAGGATACGAGCAGTACTTC. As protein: CASSLDLTSDKGYEQYF. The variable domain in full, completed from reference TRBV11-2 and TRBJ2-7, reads EAGVAQSPRYKIIEKRQSVAFWCNPISGHATLYWYQQILGQGPKLLIQFQNNGVVDDSQLPKDRFSAERLKGVDSTLKIQPAKLEDSAVYLCASSLDLTSDKGYEQYFGPGTRLTVT.

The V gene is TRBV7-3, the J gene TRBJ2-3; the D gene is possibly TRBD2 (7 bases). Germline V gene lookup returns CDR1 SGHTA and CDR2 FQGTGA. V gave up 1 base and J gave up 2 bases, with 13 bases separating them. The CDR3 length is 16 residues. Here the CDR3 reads CASSLMRGGATDTQYF. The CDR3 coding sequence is TGTGCCAGCAGCTTAATGAGGGGGGGGGCCACAGATACGCAGTATTTT.

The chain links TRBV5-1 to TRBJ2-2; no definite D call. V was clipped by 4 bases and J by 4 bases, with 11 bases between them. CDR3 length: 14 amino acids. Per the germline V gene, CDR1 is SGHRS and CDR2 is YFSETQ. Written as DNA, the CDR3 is TGCGCCAGCAGCAGGGTGGGTTCCACCGGGGAGCTGTTTTTT. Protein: CASSRVGSTGELFF.

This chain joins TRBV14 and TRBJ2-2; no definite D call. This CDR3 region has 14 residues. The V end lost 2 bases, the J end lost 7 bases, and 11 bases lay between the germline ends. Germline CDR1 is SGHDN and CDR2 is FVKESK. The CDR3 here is CASSQKGIGGELFF. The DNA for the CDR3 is TGTGCCAGCAGCCAAAAAGGAATCGGCGGGGAGCTGTTTTTT.

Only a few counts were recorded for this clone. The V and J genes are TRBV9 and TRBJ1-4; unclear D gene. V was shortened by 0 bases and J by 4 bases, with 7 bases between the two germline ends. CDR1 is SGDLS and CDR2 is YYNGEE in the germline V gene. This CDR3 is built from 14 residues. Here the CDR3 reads CASSVAGNNEKLFF. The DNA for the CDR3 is TGTGCCAGCAGCGTAGCGGGCAATAATGAAAAACTGTTTTTT.

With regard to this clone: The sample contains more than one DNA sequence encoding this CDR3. The CDR3 DNA reads as TGTGCCAGCAGCCTCGGACTAGCGGGGTCCTACGAGCAGTACTTC. Its translation: CASSLGLAGSYEQYF. V usage is TRBV7-2 and J usage is TRBJ2-7; 12 bases line up with TRBD2. CDR1 is SGHTA, CDR2 FQGNSA, per germline. This CDR3 contains 15 residues. Trimming cost V 5 bases and J 1 base; bases outside gene matches: 3. The full variable domain, its missing parts supplied by reference TRBV7-2 and TRBJ2-7, is GAGVSQSPSNKVTEKGKDVELRCDPISGHTALYWYRQSLGQGLEFLIYFQGNSAPDKSGLPSDRFSAERTGGSVSTLTIQRTQQEDSAVYLCASSLGLAGSYEQYFGPGTRLTVT.

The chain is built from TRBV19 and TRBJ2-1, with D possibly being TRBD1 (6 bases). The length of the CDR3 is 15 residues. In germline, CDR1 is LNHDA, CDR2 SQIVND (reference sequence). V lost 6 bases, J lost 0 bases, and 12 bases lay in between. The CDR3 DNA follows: TGTGCCAGTAGGTCTAGGACAGTCTCCTACAATGAGCAGTTCTTC. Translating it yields CASRSRTVSYNEQFF. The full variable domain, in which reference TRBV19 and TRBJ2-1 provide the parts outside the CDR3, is DGGITQSPKYLFRKEGQNVTLSCEQNLNHDAMYWYRQDPGQGLRLIYYSQIVNDFQKGDIAEGYSVSREKKESFPLTVTSAQKNPTAFYLCASRSRTVSYNEQFFGPGTRLTVL.

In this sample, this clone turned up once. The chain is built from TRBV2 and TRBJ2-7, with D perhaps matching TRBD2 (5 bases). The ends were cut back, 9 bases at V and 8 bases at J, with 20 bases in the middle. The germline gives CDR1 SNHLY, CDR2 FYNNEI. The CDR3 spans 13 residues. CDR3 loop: CASQVLSGMKQYF. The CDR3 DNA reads TGTGCCAGTCAGGTCCTAAGCGGTATGAAGCAGTACTTC. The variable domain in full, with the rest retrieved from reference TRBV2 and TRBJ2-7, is EPEVTQTPSHQVTQMGQEVILRCVPISNHLYFYWYRQILGQKVEFLVSFYNNEISEKSEIFDDQFSVERPDGSNFTLKIRSTKLEDSAMYFCASQVLSGMKQYFGPGTRLTVT.

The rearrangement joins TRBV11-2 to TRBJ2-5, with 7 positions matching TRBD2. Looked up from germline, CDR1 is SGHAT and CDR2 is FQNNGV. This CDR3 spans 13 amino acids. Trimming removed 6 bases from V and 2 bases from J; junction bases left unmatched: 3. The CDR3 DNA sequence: TGTGCCAGCAGAATGGGGGGGCAAGAGACCCAGTACTTC. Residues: CASRMGGQETQYF.

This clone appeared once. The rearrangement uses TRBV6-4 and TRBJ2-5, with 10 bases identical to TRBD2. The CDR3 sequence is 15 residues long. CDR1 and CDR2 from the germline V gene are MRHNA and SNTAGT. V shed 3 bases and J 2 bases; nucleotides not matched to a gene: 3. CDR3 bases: TGTGCCAGCAGTGAAACTAGCGGGACACAAGAGACCCAGTACTTC. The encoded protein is CASSETSGTQETQYF.

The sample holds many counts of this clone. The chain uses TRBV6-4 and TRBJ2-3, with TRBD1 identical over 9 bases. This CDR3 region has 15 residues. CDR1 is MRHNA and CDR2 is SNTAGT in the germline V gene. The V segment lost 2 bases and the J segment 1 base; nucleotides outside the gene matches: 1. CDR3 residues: CASSDTGGGTDTQYF. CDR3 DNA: TGTGCCAGCAGTGACACAGGGGGCGGCACAGATACGCAGTATTTT.

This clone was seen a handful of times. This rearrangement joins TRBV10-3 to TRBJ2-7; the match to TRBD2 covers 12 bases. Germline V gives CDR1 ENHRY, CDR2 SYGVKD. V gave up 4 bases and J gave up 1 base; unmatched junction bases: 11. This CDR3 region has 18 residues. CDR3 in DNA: TGTGCCATCAGTGTGACTAGCGGGAGTACTTTGAGGTCCTACGAGCAGTACTTC. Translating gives CAISVTSGSTLRSYEQYF.

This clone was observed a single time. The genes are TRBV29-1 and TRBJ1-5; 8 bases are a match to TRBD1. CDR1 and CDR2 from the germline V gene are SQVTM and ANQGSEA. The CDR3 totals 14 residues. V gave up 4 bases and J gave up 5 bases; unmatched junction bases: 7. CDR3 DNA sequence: TGCAGCGTTGCAGGGGGCGGGAGTGATCAGCCCCAGCATTTT. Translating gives CSVAGGGSDQPQHF.

The CDR3 here is CASSPRGGQSSYEQYF. CDR3 bases: TGTGCCAGCAGCCCCCGGGGGGGACAGAGCTCCTACGAGCAGTACTTC. The chain has TRBV5-5 and TRBJ2-7; TRBD2 might be the D (8 bases). The germline CDR1 and CDR2 sequences are SGHKS and YYEKEE (reference sequence). Trimming stripped 4 bases from V and 0 bases from J, with 17 bases between. This CDR3 has 16 amino acids.

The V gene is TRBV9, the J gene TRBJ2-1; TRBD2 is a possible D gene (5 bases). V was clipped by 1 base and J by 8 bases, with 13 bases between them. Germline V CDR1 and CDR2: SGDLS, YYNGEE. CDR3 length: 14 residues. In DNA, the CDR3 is TGTGCCAGCAGCGTAAGCTCAGCGGACGATGAGCAGTTCTTC. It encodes CASSVSSADDEQFF.

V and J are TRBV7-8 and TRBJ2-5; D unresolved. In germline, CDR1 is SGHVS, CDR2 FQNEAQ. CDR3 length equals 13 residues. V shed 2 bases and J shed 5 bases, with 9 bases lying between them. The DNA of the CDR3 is TGTGCCAGCAGCTTAATCGCTCGGGAGACCCAGTACTTC. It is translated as CASSLIARETQYF. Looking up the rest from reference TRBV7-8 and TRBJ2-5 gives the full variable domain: GAGVSQSPRYKVAKRGQDVALRCDPISGHVSLFWYQQALGQGPEFLTYFQNEAQLDKSGLPSDRFFAERPEGSVSTLKIQRTQQEDSAVYLCASSLIARETQYFGPGTRLLVL.

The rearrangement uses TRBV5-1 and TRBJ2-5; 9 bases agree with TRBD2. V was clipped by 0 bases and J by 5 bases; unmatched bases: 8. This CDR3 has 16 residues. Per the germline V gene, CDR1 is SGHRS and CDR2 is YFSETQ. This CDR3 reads CASSLEGRREGETQYF. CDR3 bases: TGCGCCAGCAGCTTGGAAGGTCGGCGGGAGGGCGAGACCCAGTACTTC.

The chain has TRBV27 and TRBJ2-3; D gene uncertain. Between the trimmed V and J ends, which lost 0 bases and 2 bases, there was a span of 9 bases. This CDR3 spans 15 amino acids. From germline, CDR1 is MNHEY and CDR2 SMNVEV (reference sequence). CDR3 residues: CASSLSWQATDTQYF. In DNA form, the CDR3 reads TGTGCCAGCAGTTTATCGTGGCAAGCCACAGATACGCAGTATTTT.

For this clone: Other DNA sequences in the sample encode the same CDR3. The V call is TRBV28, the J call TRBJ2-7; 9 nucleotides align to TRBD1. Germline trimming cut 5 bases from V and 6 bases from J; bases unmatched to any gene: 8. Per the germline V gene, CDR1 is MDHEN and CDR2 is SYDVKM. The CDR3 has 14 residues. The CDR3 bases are TGTGCCAGCAGTCCCGGGGACAGGGTATCCGAGCAGTACTTC. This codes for CASSPGDRVSEQYF.

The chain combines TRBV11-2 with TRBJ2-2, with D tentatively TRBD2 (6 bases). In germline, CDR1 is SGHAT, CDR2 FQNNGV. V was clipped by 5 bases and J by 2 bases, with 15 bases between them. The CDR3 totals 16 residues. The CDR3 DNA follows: TGTGCCAGCAGCACACATAGCGGAGGCAACACCGGGGAGCTGTTTTTT. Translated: CASSTHSGGNTGELFF.

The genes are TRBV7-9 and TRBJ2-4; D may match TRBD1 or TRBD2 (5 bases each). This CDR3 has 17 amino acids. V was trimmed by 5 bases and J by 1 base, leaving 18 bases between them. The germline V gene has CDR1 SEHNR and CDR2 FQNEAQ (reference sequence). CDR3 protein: CASSGTPGPAAKNIQYF. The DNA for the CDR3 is TGTGCCAGCAGCGGAACCCCGGGACCAGCTGCCAAAAACATTCAGTACTTC.